The sample holds many counts of the clone carrying this T cell receptor beta chain. The antigen remains unidentified. This sample is drawn from a study of molecular identifiers for immune sequencing clone quantification. Background on the study: Replicates involved a five-way split of RNA from around 20,000 or 100,000 naive CD8 cells, with sequencing of four. Study-level results: Over 99% of effector molecules, yet under 1% of naive-cell molecules, were held by clones above 20 RNA copies.

V was cut by 7 bases and J by 3 bases, with 15 bases left in between. The CDR3 totals 15 residues. Looked up from germline, CDR1 is MNHNY and CDR2 is SVGAGI (reference sequence). TCRdb redid the calling of the PCR reads with MiXCR, one entry per CDR3 protein. Of nearly 650,000 distinct CDR3 sequences listed, around 25% are singletons. Sequenced: naive CD8+ T cells from blood, with Jurkat cell RNA spiked in. Subset described: FACS-sorted CD8+CD4-CCR7+CD45RA+ naive T cells. The chain links TRBV6-6 to TRBJ1-4, with D possibly matching TRBD1 (5 bases). The source is a human donor in good health. Some libraries in this study had Jurkat cell RNA spiked in. The CDR3 nucleotides read TGTGCCAGCACCTCGATGGGGGTGGCTAATGAAAAACTGTTTTTT. Encoded protein: CASTSMGVANEKLFF.